What follows describes a single T cell receptor (beta chain). The data belong to a study of cytomegalovirus exposure and HLA in healthy donors. PCR used 60 Vbeta primers and 13 Jbeta primers. Sequenced by immunoSEQ multiplex PCR; TCRdb stores in-frame clones only, minus some. The repertoire consists of around 120,000 clones, with roughly two thirds occurring once and the leading ten covering over 1.5%. The CDR3 consists of 14 residues. CDR1 and CDR2 from the germline V gene are ENHRY and SYGVKD. V lost 2 bases and J 1 base, leaving 8 bases between the germline ends. This TCR came from a man aged 25-40 years in good health and CMV-seropositive. The chain employs TRBV10-3 and TRBJ1-2; no clear D gene. The material sequenced was PBMCs. DNA for the CDR3: TGTGCCATCAGTGAGAAACAAATTAACTATGGCTACACCTTC. Amino acid sequence: CAISEKQINYGYTF.